These 13 T cell receptor beta chains share one sample of origin, sequenced in a study of shared clonotypes between healthy human individuals. Clones were sequenced by immunoSEQ multiplex PCR, and TCRdb holds only the in-frame ones, with some missing. The sample lists more than 1.2 million clones, roughly 98.5% seen once, with roughly 0.35% in the top ten. The sample taken for sequencing was naive CD4+ T cells sorted from blood. Specified subset: CD45RA+ positively selected. The receptor set was obtained from a man younger than 40 in good health.

The V and J genes are TRBV9 and TRBJ2-1, with TRBD2 matching 14 bases. The CDR3 contains 16 residues. Germline loops: CDR1 SGDLS, CDR2 YYNGEE. The trim removed 4 bases at V and 6 bases at J, leaving 6 bases unmatched. Written as DNA, the CDR3 is TGTGCCAGCAGCAGCCGGACTAGCGGGAGGAGCAATGAGCAGTTCTTC. This sequence encodes CASSSRTSGRSNEQFF.

The chain couples TRBV27 to TRBJ2-1; possibly TRBD2 for D (5 bases). Germline values: CDR1 MNHEY, CDR2 SMNVEV (reference sequence). Trimming took 1 base from V and 4 from J, leaving 8 bases between them. The CDR3 consists of 14 residues. This CDR3 reads CASSLFGLYNEQFF. The CDR3, as DNA: TGTGCCAGCAGTTTATTCGGACTTTACAATGAGCAGTTCTTC.

The CDR3 sequence: CASSLRAGVHIQYF. The CDR3 DNA reads TGTGCCAGCAGCTTGAGAGCGGGAGTACACATTCAGTACTTC. This chain connects TRBV7-9 to TRBJ2-4; 8 nucleotides align to TRBD2. V was pared by 3 bases and J by 8 bases, with 6 bases of the junction left unmatched. This CDR3 has 14 residues. Germline V gene data show CDR1 as SEHNR and CDR2 as FQNEAQ (reference sequence).

Comment on this clone: The sample holds other DNA sequences that translate to the same CDR3. The V gene is TRBV5-1, the J gene TRBJ2-5; 12 bases match TRBD2. V shed 7 bases and J 2 bases; nucleotides not matched to a gene: 3. The CDR3 covers 14 residues. Germline V gives CDR1 SGHRS, CDR2 YFSETQ. The CDR3: CASSLAGGQETQYF. The CDR3 nucleotides read TGCGCCAGCTCACTAGCGGGAGGACAAGAGACCCAGTACTTC.

V gene TRBV7-8 combines with J gene TRBJ1-2, with D maybe TRBD1 (6 bases). In germline, CDR1 is SGHVS, CDR2 FQNEAQ. The V end was cut by 3 bases, the J end by 7 bases, with 12 bases between. This CDR3 spans 13 amino acids. For the CDR3, the DNA is TGTGCCAGCAGCTTGGGCAGGGGCTTTGGCTACACCTTC. Translated: CASSLGRGFGYTF. The whole variable domain, remainder taken from reference TRBV7-8 and TRBJ1-2, is GAGVSQSPRYKVAKRGQDVALRCDPISGHVSLFWYQQALGQGPEFLTYFQNEAQLDKSGLPSDRFFAERPEGSVSTLKIQRTQQEDSAVYLCASSLGRGFGYTFGSGTRLTVV.

This clone was observed a single time. The chain has TRBV28 and TRBJ2-1; TRBD2 agrees at 8 bases. The ends lost 7 bases at V and 7 bases at J; junction bases unmatched: 12. The length of the CDR3 is 15 residues. Germline V gene data show CDR1 as MDHEN and CDR2 as SYDVKM. The CDR3 nucleotides are TGTGCCAGCATCCTCGCGGGAGGAGGGCGAAATGAGCAGTTCTTC. Amino acids: CASILAGGGRNEQFF.

As concerns this clone: Other DNA sequences in this sample translate to the same CDR3. The gene calls are TRBV2 and TRBJ2-3, with D maybe TRBD2 (6 bases). There are 14 residues in the CDR3. The V and J ends lost 6 bases and 2 bases respectively, with 12 bases between them. CDR1 is SNHLY, CDR2 FYNNEI, per germline. Here the CDR3 DNA reads TGTGCCAGCAGCGGGGGACTTTCCACAGATACGCAGTATTTT. This encodes CASSGGLSTDTQYF.

The J gene is TRBJ2-7, the V gene TRBV4-3; 7 bases line up with TRBD1. The germline V gene has CDR1 LGHNA and CDR2 YSLEER. The CDR3 covers 14 residues. The trim removed 1 base at V and 3 bases at J, leaving 3 bases unmatched. The CDR3 coding sequence is TGCGCCAGCAGCCAAGGACAGGGCCTCTACGAGCAGTACTTC. The encoded protein is CASSQGQGLYEQYF.

V gene TRBV25-1 combines with J gene TRBJ2-2, with 10 bases identical to TRBD1. After removal of 4 bases from V and 2 bases from J, the junction contained 4 bases not matched to a gene. CDR1 MGHDK and CDR2 SYGVNS come from the germline V gene. The CDR3 covers 16 residues. The CDR3 nucleotides are TGTGCCAGCAGTGTCCGGGACAGGGGAAACACCGGGGAGCTGTTTTTT. As protein: CASSVRDRGNTGELFF.

The J gene is TRBJ1-1, the V gene TRBV18; D not certain. This CDR3 spans 14 amino acids. Looked up from germline, CDR1 is KGHSH and CDR2 is LQKENI. Trimming removed 1 base from V and 0 bases from J, with 6 bases in between. The CDR3 reads CASSPQELNTEAFF. The CDR3, as DNA: TGTGCCAGCTCACCACAGGAATTGAACACTGAAGCTTTCTTT. The whole variable domain, filled in from reference TRBV18 and TRBJ1-1, reads NAGVMQNPRHLVRRRGQEARLRCSPMKGHSHVYWYRQLPEEGLKFMVYLQKENIIDESGMPKERFSAEFPKEGPSILRIQQVVRGDSAAYFCASSPQELNTEAFFGQGTRLTVV.

The chain joins TRBV18 to TRBJ2-1; D call uncertain. This CDR3 region has 16 residues. CDR1 and CDR2 from the germline V gene are KGHSH and LQKENI. The V end lost 1 base, the J end lost 6 bases, and 16 bases lay between the germline ends. CDR3 coding DNA: TGTGCCAGCTCACCACTCGGTCTAGGGTTGGGCAATGAGCAGTTCTTC. It yields the protein CASSPLGLGLGNEQFF.

This chain links TRBV5-1 with TRBJ2-1; 7 bases are a match to TRBD1. In germline, CDR1 is SGHRS, CDR2 YFSETQ. V gave up 4 bases and J gave up 0 bases; unmatched junction bases: 7. There are 16 residues in the CDR3. In DNA form, the CDR3 reads TGCGCCAGCAGCCCACTGGGACAGAGCTCCTACAATGAGCAGTTCTTC. It translates to CASSPLGQSSYNEQFF.

The rearrangement links TRBV2 to TRBJ1-5; 8 nucleotides line up with TRBD1. J lost 3 bases, V lost 5 bases, and 3 bases had no gene match. The CDR3 length is 14 residues. Per the germline V gene, CDR1 is SNHLY and CDR2 is FYNNEI. CDR3 sequence reads: CASSRTGNNQPQHF. The CDR3 bases are TGTGCCAGCAGTAGGACAGGGAACAATCAGCCCCAGCATTTT. Together with reference TRBV2 and TRBJ1-5, the CDR3 gives the full variable domain: EPEVTQTPSHQVTQMGQEVILRCVPISNHLYFYWYRQILGQKVEFLVSFYNNEISEKSEIFDDQFSVERPDGSNFTLKIRSTKLEDSAMYFCASSRTGNNQPQHFGDGTRLSIL.